This T cell receptor beta chain was sequenced in a study of OX40 agonist ivuxolimab in advanced cancers. Points from the study as a whole: It was also the case that some nonresponders had low normalized T-cell clonal expansion.

The CDR3 length is 13 residues. The germline CDR1 and CDR2 sequences are GTSNPN and SVGIG (reference sequence). Deletions cut 2 bases from V and 1 base from J, with 8 bases between. In the case of this clone: Its specificity is unknown.

Some clones are missing from TCRdb's copy, which holds only in-frame ones; the method was immunoSEQ multiplex PCR. The sample consists of around 70,000 clones, roughly four fifths of them appearing once. The gene calls are TRBV30 and TRBJ1-1; D is uncertain. This clonotype was obtained from an adult with an advanced solid tumor such as melanoma, head and neck, liver or kidney cancer. The material sequenced was CD4+ or CD8+ T cells sorted from blood, taken in a trial of the OX40 agonist ivuxolimab. CDR3 sequence (DNA): TGTGCCTGGAGTTTACGACAGAACACTGAAGCTTTCTTT. Translated: CAWSLRQNTEAFF.